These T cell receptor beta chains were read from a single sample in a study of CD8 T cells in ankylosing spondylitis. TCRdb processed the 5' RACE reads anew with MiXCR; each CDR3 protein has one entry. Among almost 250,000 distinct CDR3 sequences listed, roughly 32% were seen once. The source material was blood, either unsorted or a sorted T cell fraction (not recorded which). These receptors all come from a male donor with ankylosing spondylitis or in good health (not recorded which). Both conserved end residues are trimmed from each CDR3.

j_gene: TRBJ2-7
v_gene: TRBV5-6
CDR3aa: ASSLAGAAYEQY

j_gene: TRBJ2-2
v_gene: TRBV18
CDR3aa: ASSPPGPNTGELF

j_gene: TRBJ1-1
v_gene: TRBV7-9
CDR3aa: ASSFGDTEAF

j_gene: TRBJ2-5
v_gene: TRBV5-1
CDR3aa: ASKGTRPQYQETQY

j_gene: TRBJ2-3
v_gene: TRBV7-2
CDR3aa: ASRSITDTQY

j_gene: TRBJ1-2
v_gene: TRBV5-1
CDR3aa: ASSSESGTDYGYT

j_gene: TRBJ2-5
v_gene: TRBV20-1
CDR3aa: SASFKLEGTQY

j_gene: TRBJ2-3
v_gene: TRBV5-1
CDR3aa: ASRSRGTATDTQY

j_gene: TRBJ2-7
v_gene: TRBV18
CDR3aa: ASSRTGVDEQY

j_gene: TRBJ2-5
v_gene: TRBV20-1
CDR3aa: SARVWGEETQY

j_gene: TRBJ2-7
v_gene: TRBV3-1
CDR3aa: ASSQGKGEQY

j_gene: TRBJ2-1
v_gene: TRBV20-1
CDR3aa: SATGTSSYNEQF

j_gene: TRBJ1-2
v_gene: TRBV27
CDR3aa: ASSFAGTYT

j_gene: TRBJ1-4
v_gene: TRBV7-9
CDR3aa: ASSSPGERGEKLF

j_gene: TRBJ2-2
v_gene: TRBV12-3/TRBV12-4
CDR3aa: ASSFGFTGELF

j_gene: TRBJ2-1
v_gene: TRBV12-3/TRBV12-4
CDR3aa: ASRQGFEQF

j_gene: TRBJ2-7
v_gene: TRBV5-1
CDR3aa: ASSFTGISYEQY

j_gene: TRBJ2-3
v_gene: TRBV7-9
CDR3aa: ASSPMRGPYSDTQY

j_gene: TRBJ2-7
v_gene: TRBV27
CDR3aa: ASRSSSGAFLDEQY

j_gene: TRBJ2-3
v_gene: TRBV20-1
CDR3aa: SAREREYTQY

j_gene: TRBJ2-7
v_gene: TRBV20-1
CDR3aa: SAGTSGSYEQY

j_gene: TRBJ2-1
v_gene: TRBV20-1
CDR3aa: SARDPAVSSYNEQF

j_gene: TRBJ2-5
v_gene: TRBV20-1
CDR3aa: SALGRDSGAEETQY

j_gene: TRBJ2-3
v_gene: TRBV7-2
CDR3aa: ASSGRLAGGTDTQY

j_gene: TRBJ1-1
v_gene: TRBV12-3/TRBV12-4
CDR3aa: ASSFLSARSTEAF

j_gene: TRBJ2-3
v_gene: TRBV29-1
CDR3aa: SGTSSDTQY

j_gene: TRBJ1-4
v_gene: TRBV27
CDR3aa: ASSFMVQGIEKLF

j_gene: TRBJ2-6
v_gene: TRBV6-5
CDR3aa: ASSYDRGAPGANVLT

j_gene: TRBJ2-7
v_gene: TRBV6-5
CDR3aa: ASSYSASGAEQY

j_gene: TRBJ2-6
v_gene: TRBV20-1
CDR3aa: SATNWVPPGANVLT

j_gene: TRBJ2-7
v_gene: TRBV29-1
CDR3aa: SVQGGTGGPSYEQY

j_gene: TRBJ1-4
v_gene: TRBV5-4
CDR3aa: ASSLDVGNEKLF

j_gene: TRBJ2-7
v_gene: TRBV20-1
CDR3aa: SAQSEDYEQY

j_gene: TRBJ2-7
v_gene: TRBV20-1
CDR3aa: SARRPLTVLYEQY

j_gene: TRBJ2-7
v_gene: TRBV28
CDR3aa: ASGGEQY

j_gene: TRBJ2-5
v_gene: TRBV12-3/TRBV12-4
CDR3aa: ASSFGGPETQY

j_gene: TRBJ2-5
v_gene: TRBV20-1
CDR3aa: SASSAGMVWQETQY

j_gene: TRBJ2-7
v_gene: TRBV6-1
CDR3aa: ASSPPTSGGVLEQY

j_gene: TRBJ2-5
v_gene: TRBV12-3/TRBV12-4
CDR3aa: ASTQRGTSEGETQY

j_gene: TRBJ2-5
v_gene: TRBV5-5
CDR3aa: ASSYAGDFQETQY

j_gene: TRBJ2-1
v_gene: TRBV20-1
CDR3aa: SAIGGSQSDEQF

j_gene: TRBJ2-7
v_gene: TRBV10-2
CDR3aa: ASSGDRTYEQY

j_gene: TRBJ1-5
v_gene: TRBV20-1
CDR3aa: SATGGGNQPQH

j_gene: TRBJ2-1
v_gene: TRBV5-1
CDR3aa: ASSLARGGPSDEQF

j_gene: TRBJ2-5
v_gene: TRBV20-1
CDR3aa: SAPRGRRAETQY

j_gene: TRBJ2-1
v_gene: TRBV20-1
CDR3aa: SAEGAGGPNSYNEQF

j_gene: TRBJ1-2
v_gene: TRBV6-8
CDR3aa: ASSYANHGYT

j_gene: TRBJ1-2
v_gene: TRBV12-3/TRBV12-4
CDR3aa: ATSLGTGYNYGYT

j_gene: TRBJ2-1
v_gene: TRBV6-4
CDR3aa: ASSDGGGEYNEQF

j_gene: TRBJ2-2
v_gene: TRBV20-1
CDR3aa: SAPVRGENTNTGELF

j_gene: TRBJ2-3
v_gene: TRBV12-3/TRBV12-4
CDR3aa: ASIQATGGSADTQY

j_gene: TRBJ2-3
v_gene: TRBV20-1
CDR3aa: SGLLTSGGTDTQY

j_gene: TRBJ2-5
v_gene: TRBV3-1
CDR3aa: ASSQDPREGETQY

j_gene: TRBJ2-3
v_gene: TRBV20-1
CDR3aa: SASVGGAGDTQY

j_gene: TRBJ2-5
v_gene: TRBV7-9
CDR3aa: ASSPEGGFEETQY